The subject of this entry is one TCR beta chain. Antigen unknown. V lost 8 bases and J lost 8; bases outside the gene matches: 7. The CDR3 runs 12 residues. This entry is derived from a study of T cells after yellow fever vaccination. General study findings and limits: A weaker secondary response peaked on day 5, the primary on day 15. Post-booster repertoires again held most primary-vaccination clones (about 95% CD4, 88% CD8).

Researchers made TCR cDNA using 5'RACE template switching, and this step added a universal primer site and UMIs. TCRdb re-analysed the 5' RACE reads in MiXCR, keeping a single row per CDR3 protein. This table has hundreds of thousands of distinct CDR3 sequences, around 13% appearing once. This rearrangement joins TRBV12-3 or TRBV12-4 to TRBJ2-3; 7 bases match TRBD2. The sequences come from CD4+ T cells sorted from PBMCs, collected 15 days after the yellow fever booster vaccination. The TCR sequence derives from a man aged 18 to 29 who received the YFV17D yellow fever vaccine. The CDR3 region is CASRLARGTQYF. The CDR3 DNA sequence: TGTGCCAGCCGACTAGCCCGAGGTACGCAGTATTTT.